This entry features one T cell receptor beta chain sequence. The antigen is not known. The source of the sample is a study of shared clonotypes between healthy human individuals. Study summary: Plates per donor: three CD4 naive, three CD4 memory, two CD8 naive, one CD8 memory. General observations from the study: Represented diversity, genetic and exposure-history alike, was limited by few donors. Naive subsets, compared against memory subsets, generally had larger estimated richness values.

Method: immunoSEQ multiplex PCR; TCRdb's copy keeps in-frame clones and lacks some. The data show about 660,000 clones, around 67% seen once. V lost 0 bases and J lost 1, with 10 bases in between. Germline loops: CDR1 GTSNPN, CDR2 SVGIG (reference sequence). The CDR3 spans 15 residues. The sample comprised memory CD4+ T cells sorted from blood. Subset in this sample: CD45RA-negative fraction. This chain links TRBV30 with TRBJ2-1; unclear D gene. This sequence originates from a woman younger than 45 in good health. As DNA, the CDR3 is TGTGCCTGGAGTGTCACGGCGGCTTCCTACAATGAGCAGTTCTTC. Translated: CAWSVTAASYNEQFF.